The rows below give T cell receptor beta chains drawn from one sample of a study of cytomegalovirus exposure and HLA in healthy donors. Method: immunoSEQ multiplex PCR; TCRdb's copy keeps in-frame clones and lacks some. The table has 250,000 or so clones, around 89% seen once. The sample taken for sequencing was PBMCs. The receptor set was obtained from a young woman in good health and CMV-seronegative. Both conserved end residues are part of each CDR3. D genes are given only for firm matches. For some rows the clone size is stated as once, few or many, or as a class when expanded; others skip it.

clone_size	v_call	j_call	d_call	cdr3_aa	cdr3_nt
.	TRBV5-1	TRBJ1-1	.	CASTLGQNTEAFF	TGCGCCAGCACTCTGGGGCAGAACACTGAAGCTTTCTTT
few	TRBV11-2	TRBJ2-2	.	CASRFTATGELFF	TGTGCCAGCAGATTTACTGCCACCGGGGAGCTGTTTTTT
.	TRBV28	TRBJ2-2	TRBD2	CASKASGGSGELFF	TGTGCCAGCAAAGCTAGCGGGGGTTCCGGGGAGCTGTTTTTT
.	TRBV27	TRBJ1-6	.	CASSMEVQGNSPLHF	TGTGCCAGCAGTATGGAAGTGCAGGGGAATTCACCCCTCCACTTT
.	TRBV6-1	TRBJ1-5	.	CASSDRGAMPQHF	TGTGCCAGCAGTGATAGGGGTGCAATGCCCCAGCATTTT
once	TRBV2	TRBJ1-6	TRBD1	CASRQKRGQQRYNSPLHF	TGTGCCAGCAGGCAGAAGAGGGGGCAGCAGCGCTATAATTCACCCCTCCACTTT
.	TRBV6-5	TRBJ1-2	.	CASSSPRTADDGYTF	TGTGCCAGCAGTAGCCCTAGGACAGCGGATGATGGCTACACCTTC
.	TRBV19	TRBJ1-1	.	CASSTSEGAFPSPEAFF	TGTGCCAGTAGTACCTCAGAGGGTGCATTTCCTTCTCCTGAAGCTTTCTTT
.	TRBV11-2	TRBJ1-1	TRBD1	CASSPRDRGEVEAFF	TGTGCCAGCAGCCCGCGAGACAGGGGGGAGGTTGAAGCTTTCTTT
.	TRBV28	TRBJ1-2	.	CASSSAGTNYGYTF	TGTGCCAGCAGTTCAGCCGGGACAAACTATGGCTACACCTTC
.	TRBV29-1	TRBJ2-2	TRBD2	CSVSGLAGGPNTGELFF	TGCAGCGTGTCCGGACTAGCGGGGGGGCCGAACACCGGGGAGCTGTTTTTT
.	TRBV18	TRBJ2-7	.	CASSTGNHHEQYF	TGTGCCAGCTCCACGGGGAATCACCACGAGCAGTACTTC
.	TRBV5-8	TRBJ2-1	.	CASSRGQIQDNEQFF	TGTGCCAGCAGCCGCGGACAGATTCAGGACAATGAGCAGTTCTTC
.	TRBV6-4	TRBJ2-5	.	CATWAETQYF	TGTGCCACATGGGCTGAGACCCAGTACTTC
.	TRBV7-9	TRBJ1-1	.	CASSPRIVNTEAFF	TGTGCCAGCAGCCCGAGAATAGTAAACACTGAAGCTTTCTTT
.	TRBV12-5	TRBJ2-5	.	CASGLGTNTETQYF	TGTGCTAGTGGTTTGGGGACTAACACCGAGACCCAGTACTTC
once	TRBV4-2	TRBJ2-1	TRBD2	CASSQEAGGHGEQFF	TGTGCCAGCAGCCAAGAGGCGGGGGGCCATGGTGAGCAGTTCTTC
.	TRBV2	TRBJ1-5	.	CASSEVREQNQPQHF	TGTGCCAGCAGTGAAGTTCGGGAGCAAAATCAGCCCCAGCATTTT
once	TRBV11-2	TRBJ2-1	TRBD1	CASSLVGRVSGQGANEQFF	TGTGCCAGCAGCTTAGTTGGTCGGGTGTCGGGACAGGGTGCCAATGAGCAGTTCTTC
.	TRBV5-1	TRBJ2-3	.	CASTAGERTDTQYF	TGCGCCAGCACAGCCGGGGAGAGAACAGATACGCAGTATTTT
.	TRBV19	TRBJ1-4	.	CASSLSEGANEKLFF	TGTGCCAGTAGTCTTTCGGAGGGAGCTAATGAAAAACTGTTTTTT
.	TRBV28	TRBJ2-7	.	CASSLVLFSSGSYEQYF	TGTGCCAGCAGTTTAGTTCTTTTTAGCTCCGGGTCCTACGAGCAGTACTTC
.	TRBV5-4	TRBJ2-2	TRBD1	CASSGSGGTNTGELFF	TGTGCCAGCAGCGGTTCAGGGGGAACGAACACCGGGGAGCTGTTTTTT
.	TRBV7-8	TRBJ1-5	TRBD1	CASSPGQINQPQHF	TGTGCCAGCAGCCCGGGACAGATTAATCAGCCCCAGCATTTT
few	TRBV23-1	TRBJ2-5	TRBD1	CASSLPGQEKQETQYF	TGCGCCAGCAGCCTCCCGGGACAGGAGAAACAAGAGACCCAGTACTTC
once	TRBV6-5	TRBJ1-5	.	CASSTDSNQPQHF	TGTGCCAGCAGCACAGACAGCAATCAGCCCCAGCATTTT
.	TRBV4-3	TRBJ1-6	TRBD1	CASSQVPGQGYSPLHF	TGCGCCAGCAGCCAAGTCCCCGGACAGGGGTATTCACCCCTCCACTTT
.	TRBV6-5	TRBJ2-3	TRBD2	CASSTTSGGADTQYF	TGTGCCAGCAGTACGACTAGCGGGGGGGCAGATACGCAGTATTTT
.	TRBV7-9	TRBJ1-1	TRBD1	CASSSTGGNTEAFF	TGTGCCAGCAGCTCGACAGGGGGAAACACTGAAGCTTTCTTT